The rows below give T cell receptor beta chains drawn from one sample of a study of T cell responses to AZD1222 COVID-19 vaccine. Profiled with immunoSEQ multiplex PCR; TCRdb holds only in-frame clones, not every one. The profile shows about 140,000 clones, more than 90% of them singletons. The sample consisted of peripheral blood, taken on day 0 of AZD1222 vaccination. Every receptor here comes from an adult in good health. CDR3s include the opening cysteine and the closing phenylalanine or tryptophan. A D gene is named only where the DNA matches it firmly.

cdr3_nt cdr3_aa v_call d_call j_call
TGTGCCAGCAGCTTATGGACAGCTAGCACAGATACGCAGTATTTT CASSLWTASTDTQYF TRBV5-4 NA TRBJ2-3
TGCGCCAGCAGCTTGGGGGTCGGGGACCCTCGGGGCAGGGTCTTC CASSLGVGDPRGRVF TRBV5-1 NA TRBJ2-7
TGTGCCAGCAGATCCAGATATACGGGGGATGAGCAGTTCTTC CASRSRYTGDEQFF TRBV28 NA TRBJ2-1
TGTGCCATCAGTGGGGGAAACACCATATATTTT CAISGGNTIYF TRBV10-3 NA TRBJ1-3
TGCGCCAGCAGAAGAGGACAGAGTCCAACTAATGAAAAACTGTTTTTT CASRRGQSPTNEKLFF TRBV5-1 NA TRBJ1-4
TGCAGCACTGAATTGGGGGGTTCGGCTGAAGCTTTCTTT CSTELGGSAEAFF TRBV29-1 NA TRBJ1-1
TGTGCCAGCAGTTCCCTCCCTTCGACAGGGGATGGCTACACCTTC CASSSLPSTGDGYTF TRBV6-5 TRBD1 TRBJ1-2
TGTGCCAGCAGCTTCGACGAAAGGGATGGCTACACCTTC CASSFDERDGYTF TRBV5-4 NA TRBJ1-2
TGCGCCAGCAGCTTGGCCGACCTACCGAACACTGAAGCTTTCTTT CASSLADLPNTEAFF TRBV5-1 NA TRBJ1-1
TGCGCCAGCAGCCCTCTACAGGGGCACACCTACAATGAGCAGTTCTTC CASSPLQGHTYNEQFF TRBV5-1 TRBD1 TRBJ2-1